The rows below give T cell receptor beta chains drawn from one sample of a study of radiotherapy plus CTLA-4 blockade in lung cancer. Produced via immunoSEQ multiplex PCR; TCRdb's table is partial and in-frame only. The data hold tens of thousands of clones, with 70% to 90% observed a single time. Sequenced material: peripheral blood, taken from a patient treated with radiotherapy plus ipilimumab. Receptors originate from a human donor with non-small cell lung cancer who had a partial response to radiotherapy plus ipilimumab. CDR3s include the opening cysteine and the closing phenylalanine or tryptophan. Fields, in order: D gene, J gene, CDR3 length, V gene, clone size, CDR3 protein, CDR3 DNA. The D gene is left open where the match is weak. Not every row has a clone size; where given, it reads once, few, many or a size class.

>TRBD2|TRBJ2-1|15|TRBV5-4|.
CASSPPGLAFNEQFF
TGTGCCAGCAGCCCACCGGGACTAGCGTTCAATGAGCAGTTCTTC
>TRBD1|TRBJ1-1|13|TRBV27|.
CASSRGGRTEAFF
TGTGCCAGCAGTCGAGGGGGCCGCACTGAAGCTTTCTTT
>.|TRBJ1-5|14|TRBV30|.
CAWGGPLSNQPQHF
TGTGCCTGGGGGGGCCCCCTTAGCAATCAGCCCCAGCATTTT
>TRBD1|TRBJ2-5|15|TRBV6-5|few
CASSRTGQGRETQYF
TGTGCCAGCAGTCGTACCGGACAGGGTAGGGAGACCCAGTACTTC
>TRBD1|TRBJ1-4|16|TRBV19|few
CASSLAGTGWSEKLFF
TGTGCCAGTAGTCTCGCAGGGACAGGGTGGTCGGAAAAACTGTTTTTT
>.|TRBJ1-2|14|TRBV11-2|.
CASSLDGGHYGYTF
TGTGCCAGCAGTCTCGACGGGGGTCACTATGGCTACACCTTC
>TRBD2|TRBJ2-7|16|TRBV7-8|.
CASSLGTSGIFYEQYF
TGTGCCAGCAGCTTAGGGACTAGCGGGATATTCTACGAGCAGTACTTC
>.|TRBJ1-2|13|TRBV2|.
CASRLTGTPGYTF
TGTGCCAGCAGGCTTACAGGGACCCCTGGCTACACCTTC
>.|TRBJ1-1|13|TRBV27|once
CASSLLTNTEAFF
TGTGCCAGCAGTTTATTAACAAACACTGAAGCTTTCTTT
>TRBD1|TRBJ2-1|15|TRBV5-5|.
CASSRLTGEDNEQFF
TGTGCCAGCAGCCGACTGACAGGGGAAGACAATGAGCAGTTCTTC
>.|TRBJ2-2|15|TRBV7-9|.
CASRLQGGGTGELFF
TGTGCCAGCAGACTACAGGGGGGGGGCACCGGGGAGCTGTTTTTT
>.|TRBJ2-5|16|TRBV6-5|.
CASSSRAILVQETQYF
TGTGCCAGCAGTTCTAGAGCCATCCTCGTCCAAGAGACCCAGTACTTC
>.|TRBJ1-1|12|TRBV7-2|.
CASSSQGLEAFF
TGTGCCAGCAGCTCGCAGGGATTAGAAGCTTTCTTT
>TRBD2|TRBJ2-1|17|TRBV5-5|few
CASSFSLAGRGEHEQFF
TGTGCCAGCAGCTTCTCGCTAGCGGGAAGAGGGGAGCATGAGCAGTTCTTC
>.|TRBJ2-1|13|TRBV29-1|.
CSVRQSEYNEQFF
TGCAGCGTCCGACAGTCCGAATACAATGAGCAGTTCTTC
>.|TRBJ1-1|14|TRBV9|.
CASSVDQGGTEAFF
TGTGCCAGCAGCGTAGATCAGGGAGGGACTGAAGCTTTCTTT
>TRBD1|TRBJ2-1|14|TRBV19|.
CASSGDRDDGEQFF
TGTGCCAGTAGTGGAGACAGGGACGATGGTGAGCAGTTCTTC
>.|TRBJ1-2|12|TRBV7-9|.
CASSSSGRGYTF
TGTGCCAGCAGCTCGTCCGGTCGAGGCTACACCTTC
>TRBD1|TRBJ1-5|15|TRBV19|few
CASRTGGNSNQPQHF
TGTGCCAGTAGGACAGGGGGGAATAGCAATCAGCCCCAGCATTTT
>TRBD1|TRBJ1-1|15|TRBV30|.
CAWNAGTGHHTEAFF
TGTGCCTGGAACGCCGGGACAGGACATCACACTGAAGCTTTCTTT
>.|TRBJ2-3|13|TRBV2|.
CASSEVSRDTQYF
TGTGCCAGCAGTGAAGTGTCGCGAGATACGCAGTATTTT
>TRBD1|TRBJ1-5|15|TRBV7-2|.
CASSFVDRANQPQHF
TGTGCCAGCAGCTTTGTCGACAGGGCAAATCAGCCCCAGCATTTT
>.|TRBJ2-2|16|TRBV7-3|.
CASSLIGGDRTGELFF
TGTGCCAGCAGCTTAATCGGCGGGGATAGGACCGGGGAGCTGTTTTTT
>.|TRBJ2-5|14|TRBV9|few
CASSVQDRGETQYF
TGTGCCAGCAGCGTCCAGGACCGAGGGGAGACCCAGTACTTC
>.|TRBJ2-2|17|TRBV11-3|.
CASSFSSLAPNTGELFF
TGTGCCAGCAGCTTCTCCTCTCTAGCGCCGAACACCGGGGAGCTGTTTTTT
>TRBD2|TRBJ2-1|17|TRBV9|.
CASSGRREGESYNEQFF
TGTGCCAGCAGCGGGAGAAGGGAGGGAGAAAGCTACAATGAGCAGTTCTTC
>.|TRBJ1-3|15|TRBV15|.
CATSPGGGRGNTIYF
TGTGCCACCAGCCCCGGGGGAGGGCGAGGAAACACCATATATTTT
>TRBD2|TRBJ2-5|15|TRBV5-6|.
CASSLASGIEETQYF
TGTGCCAGCAGCCTCGCTAGCGGGATAGAAGAGACCCAGTACTTC
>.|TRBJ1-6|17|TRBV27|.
CASSFRGGNRYNSPLHF
TGTGCCAGCAGTTTTCGGGGAGGGAACAGATATAATTCACCCCTCCACTTT
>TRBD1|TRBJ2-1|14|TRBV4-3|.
CASSQDTGGNEQFF
TGCGCCAGCAGCCAAGATACAGGGGGCAATGAGCAGTTCTTC
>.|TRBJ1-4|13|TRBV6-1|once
CASRVQGDEKLFF
TGTGCCAGCAGAGTACAGGGCGATGAAAAACTGTTTTTT
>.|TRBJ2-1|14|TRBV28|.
CASSLSRGIGEQFF
TGTGCCAGCAGTTTATCGAGAGGGATCGGGGAGCAGTTCTTC
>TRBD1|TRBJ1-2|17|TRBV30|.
CAWTGQGTSIVLGGYTF
TGTGCCTGGACTGGACAGGGCACTAGTATAGTTCTCGGAGGCTACACCTTC
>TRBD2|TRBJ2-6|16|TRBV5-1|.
CASSFAGVSGANVLTF
TGCGCCAGCAGCTTTGCGGGGGTCTCTGGGGCCAACGTCCTGACTTTC
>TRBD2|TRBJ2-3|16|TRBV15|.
CATSSRTSGPTDTQYF
TGTGCCACCAGCAGCCGGACTAGCGGCCCTACAGATACGCAGTATTTT
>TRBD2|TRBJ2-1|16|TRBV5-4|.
CASSLMAGGAHNEQFF
TGTGCCAGCAGCTTGATGGCGGGAGGTGCCCACAATGAGCAGTTCTTC
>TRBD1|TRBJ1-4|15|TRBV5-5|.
CASSFGDRANEKLFF
TGTGCCAGCAGCTTCGGGGACAGGGCTAATGAAAAACTGTTTTTT
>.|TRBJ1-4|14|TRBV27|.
CASSFVGGNEKLFF
TGTGCCAGCAGTTTCGTGGGAGGGAATGAAAAACTGTTTTTT
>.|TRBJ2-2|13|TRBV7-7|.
CASSTSNTGELFF
TGTGCTAGCAGCACCAGTAACACCGGGGAGCTGTTTTTT
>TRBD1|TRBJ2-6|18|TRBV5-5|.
CASSLEGQGASGANVLTF
TGTGCCAGCAGCTTGGAGGGTCAGGGGGCGTCTGGGGCCAACGTCCTGACTTTC
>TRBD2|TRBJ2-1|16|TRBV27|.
CASSLRLAGAYNEQFF
TGTGCCAGCAGTCTCAGACTAGCGGGGGCATACAATGAGCAGTTCTTC
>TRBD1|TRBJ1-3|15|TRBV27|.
CASSYRQGVGNTIYF
TGTGCCAGCAGTTACCGACAGGGGGTTGGAAACACCATATATTTT
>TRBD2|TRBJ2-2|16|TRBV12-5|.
CASGLVRAGSPGELFF
TGTGCTAGTGGTTTGGTTAGAGCGGGATCTCCCGGGGAGCTGTTTTTT
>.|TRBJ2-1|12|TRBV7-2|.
CASSSPVPEQFF
TGTGCCAGCAGCTCCCCAGTGCCTGAGCAGTTCTTC
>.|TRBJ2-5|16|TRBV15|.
CATSRGPGTGKETQYF
TGTGCCACCAGCAGGGGACCCGGGACTGGCAAAGAGACCCAGTACTTC
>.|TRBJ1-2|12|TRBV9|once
CASRNRPYGYTF
TGTGCCAGCCGAAACAGGCCCTATGGCTACACCTTC
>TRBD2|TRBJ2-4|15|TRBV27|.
CASRLAGGGKDIQYF
TGTGCCAGCAGGCTAGCGGGAGGTGGTAAAGACATTCAGTACTTC